These 30 T cell receptor beta chains came from one sample sequenced in a study of T cells after yellow fever vaccination. TCRdb itself ran the 5' RACE reads through MiXCR, one entry per CDR3 protein. The sample consists of some 600,000 distinct CDR3 sequences, about 15% of them appearing once. Sequencing was performed on PBMCs, taken less than 6 days after the first yellow fever vaccination. These receptors were collected from a man between 18 and 35 years old who received the YFV17D yellow fever vaccine.

This clonotype was seen more than once but under ten times. The J gene is TRBJ2-7, the V gene TRBV13, with 7 bases identical to TRBD1. Germline CDR1 and CDR2: PRHDT and FYEKMQ (reference sequence). J gave up 0 bases and V 4 bases, and 6 bases lay outside the gene matches. There are 15 residues in the CDR3. The CDR3 DNA reads TGTGCCAGCAGCTGGGACAGACTACCCTCCTACGAGCAGTACTTC. Amino acids: CASSWDRLPSYEQYF.

The chain combines TRBV4-1 with TRBJ1-1; 7 bases are shared with TRBD1. Germline CDR1 reads MGHRA; CDR2 reads YSYEKL. The J segment lost 7 bases and the V segment lost 7 bases, leaving 9 bases of the junction unmatched. CDR3 length equals 13 residues. CDR3 DNA: TGCGCCAGCAAAAGACAGGGAGGGGTTGAAGCTTTCTTT. As protein: CASKRQGGVEAFF.

This chain uses TRBV15 with TRBJ2-7, with D maybe TRBD2 (6 bases). The CDR3 covers 14 residues. V was shortened by 3 bases and J by 2 bases, with 11 bases between the two germline ends. The germline V gene has CDR1 LNHNV and CDR2 YYDKDF (reference sequence). CDR3 protein: CATSRSRGTYEQYF. The DNA of the CDR3 is TGTGCCACCAGCAGGTCCCGGGGGACCTACGAGCAGTACTTC.

The chain couples TRBV15 to TRBJ1-5; TRBD1 might be the D (6 bases). This CDR3 comprises 16 residues. Trimming shortened V by 3 bases and J by 5 bases, and 17 bases separated the two germline ends. Germline lookup yields CDR1 LNHNV and CDR2 YYDKDF (reference sequence). The DNA for the CDR3 is TGTGCCACCAGCAGTAAAAGGTGGTACAGGGATCAGCCCCAGCATTTT. It translates to CATSSKRWYRDQPQHF.

This CDR3 reads CASSQVGTANTEAFF. The CDR3 DNA reads as TGCGCCAGCAGCCAAGTAGGGACAGCTAACACTGAAGCTTTCTTT. This rearrangement joins TRBV4-1 to TRBJ1-1, with TRBD1 matching over 7 bases. With 1 base clipped from V and 2 bases from J, the junction kept 4 bases outside the gene matches. The CDR3 sequence is 15 residues long. Germline V gene lookup returns CDR1 MGHRA and CDR2 YSYEKL.

The chain links TRBV7-3 to TRBJ2-5; D call uncertain. Between the trimmed V and J ends, which lost 2 bases and 1 base, there was a span of 11 bases. This CDR3 comprises 15 residues. Germline assignment: CDR1 SGHTA and CDR2 FQGTGA. The CDR3 here is CASSLPETGQETQYF. The CDR3 DNA follows: TGTGCCAGCAGCTTACCTGAGACTGGCCAAGAGACCCAGTACTTC.

In this sample, this clonotype turned up a few times. The CDR3 region is CASSLDYGDPTEAFF. The CDR3 coding sequence is TGCGCCAGCAGCTTGGATTATGGGGACCCCACTGAAGCTTTCTTT. The chain uses TRBV5-1 and TRBJ1-1, with D possibly TRBD1 on 5 matching bases. V was cut by 0 bases and J by 4 bases, with 13 bases left in between. The V gene's germline CDR1 is SGHRS and CDR2 YFSETQ. The CDR3 covers 15 residues.

V gene TRBV27 combines with J gene TRBJ2-2, with a possible D match to TRBD1 (6 bases). V was pared by 2 bases and J by 11 bases, with 12 bases between. This CDR3 has 13 amino acids. Germline CDR1 is MNHEY and CDR2 is SMNVEV (reference sequence). This CDR3 reads CASSLVAGVELFF. DNA for the CDR3: TGTGCCAGCAGTTTAGTAGCAGGGGTTGAGCTGTTTTTT.

The table lists this clonotype with a few counts. The chain employs TRBV28 and TRBJ1-5, with D maybe TRBD1 (5 bases). From germline, CDR1 is MDHEN and CDR2 SYDVKM. This CDR3 comprises 15 residues. The V and J ends lost 2 bases and 4 bases respectively, with 12 bases between them. The CDR3 region is CASSLRGRENQPQHF. CDR3 coding DNA: TGTGCCAGCAGTTTACGAGGCAGGGAGAATCAGCCCCAGCATTTT.

This clonotype was detected a few times. V and J are TRBV5-6 and TRBJ2-5; D could derive from TRBD1 or TRBD2 (5 bases each). The V end lost 0 bases, the J end lost 5 bases, and 8 bases lay between the germline ends. CDR1 SGHDT and CDR2 YYEEEE come from the germline V gene. This CDR3 is 13 amino acids long. CDR3 in DNA: TGTGCCAGCAGCTTGGCGGGGCCGGAGACCCAGTACTTC. Residues: CASSLAGPETQYF. Variable domain in full (rest from reference TRBV5-6 and TRBJ2-5): DAGVTQSPTHLIKTRGQQVTLRCSPKSGHDTVSWYQQALGQGPQFIFQYYEEEERQRGNFPDRFSGHQFPNYSSELNVNALLLGDSALYLCASSLAGPETQYFGPGTRLLVL.

The chain links TRBV6-2 or TRBV6-3 to TRBJ1-5; TRBD1 might be the D (6 bases). The germline CDR1 and CDR2 sequences are MNHEY and SVGEGT. The germline V and J ends were trimmed by 0 bases and 4 bases, with 16 bases remaining between them. The CDR3 loop spans 17 amino acids. The CDR3 is CASSYSILRDTNQPQHF. The DNA of the CDR3 is TGTGCCAGCAGTTACTCGATCCTTCGGGACACGAATCAGCCCCAGCATTTT.

This chain joins TRBV5-1 and TRBJ2-7, with D unresolved. V lost 0 bases and J lost 2, with 9 bases in between. The CDR3 consists of 14 residues. Germline V gene lookup returns CDR1 SGHRS and CDR2 YFSETQ. This CDR3 reads CASSLVGRTYEQYF. CDR3 coding DNA: TGCGCCAGCAGCTTGGTGGGCAGAACCTACGAGCAGTACTTC.

V is TRBV5-1 and J is TRBJ2-4; D is unclear. V gave up 5 bases and J gave up 0 bases, with 15 bases separating them. CDR1 and CDR2 (germline): SGHRS, YFSETQ. This CDR3 is built from 16 residues. CDR3 in DNA: TGCGCCAGCAGTGCAGGCGACTTTCTAGCCAAAAACATTCAGTACTTC. It yields the protein CASSAGDFLAKNIQYF.

The chain links TRBV7-2 to TRBJ2-1, with 9 bases that match TRBD2. The CDR3 is 16 amino acids. Germline CDR1 is SGHTA and CDR2 is FQGNSA. V was pared by 1 base and J by 3 bases, with 4 bases of the junction left unmatched. The CDR3 DNA reads as TGTGCCAGCAGCTTAGAGGGGCGGGGGGGCTACAATGAGCAGTTCTTC. It specifies CASSLEGRGGYNEQFF. Complete variable domain (other parts from reference TRBV7-2 and TRBJ2-1): GAGVSQSPSNKVTEKGKDVELRCDPISGHTALYWYRQSLGQGLEFLIYFQGNSAPDKSGLPSDRFSAERTGGSVSTLTIQRTQQEDSAVYLCASSLEGRGGYNEQFFGPGTRLTVL.

The chain employs TRBV5-6 and TRBJ2-7; D unresolved. CDR3 length: 13 residues. The V end was cut by 2 bases, the J end by 0 bases, with 6 bases between. The germline V gene has CDR1 SGHDT and CDR2 YYEEEE. The CDR3, as DNA: TGTGCCAGCAGCTTCTACAACTCCTACGAGCAGTACTTC. Protein product: CASSFYNSYEQYF.

The sample holds many counts of this clonotype. The chain joins TRBV5-1 to TRBJ1-4; a possible D gene is TRBD1 (5 bases). The CDR3 is 14 residues long. Per germline, CDR1 SGHRS and CDR2 YFSETQ. The V gene lost 4 bases and the J gene lost 3 bases, with 10 bases spanning the gap. CDR3 amino acids: CASSPGRANEKLFF. The CDR3 nucleotides read TGCGCCAGCAGCCCAGGGAGGGCTAATGAAAAACTGTTTTTT.

The V and J genes are TRBV10-3 and TRBJ1-4, with 8 bases aligning to TRBD1. The germline CDR1 and CDR2 sequences are ENHRY and SYGVKD. The length of the CDR3 is 16 residues. V lost 4 bases and J lost 7; bases outside the gene matches: 11. Here the CDR3 reads CAISGKARGLGEKLFF. Written as DNA, the CDR3 is TGTGCCATCAGTGGGAAGGCCAGGGGGCTTGGTGAAAAACTGTTTTTT.

This clonotype was observed a single time. The J gene is TRBJ2-7, the V gene TRBV7-8; TRBD2 is a possible D gene (5 bases). V lost 5 bases and J 1 base, leaving 12 bases between the germline ends. CDR1 and CDR2 (germline): SGHVS, FQNEAQ. This CDR3 contains 14 residues. CDR3 nucleotide sequence: TGTGCCAGCAGCGCACAACTAGGTTCCTACGAGCAGTACGTC. Its protein is CASSAQLGSYEQYV.

The J gene is TRBJ2-7, the V gene TRBV5-1, with a weak D call TRBD2 (5 bases). This CDR3 is 16 amino acids long. Germline assignment: CDR1 SGHRS and CDR2 YFSETQ. V was clipped by 0 bases and J by 4 bases, with 17 bases between them. DNA of the CDR3: TGCGCCAGCAGCTTGGGCCGGCCGGGAACCAGATACGAGCAGTACTTC. The encoded protein is CASSLGRPGTRYEQYF.

This clonotype was counted a few times. The chain couples TRBV7-9 to TRBJ1-2; possible D gene TRBD1, 5 bases. Per the germline V gene, CDR1 is SEHNR and CDR2 is FQNEAQ (reference sequence). V gave up 5 bases and J gave up 3 bases, with 7 bases separating them. This CDR3 contains 12 residues. The CDR3 nucleotides are TGTGCCAGCAGCCGGGACGACTATGGCTACACCTTC. It codes for CASSRDDYGYTF.

The V and J genes are TRBV4-3 and TRBJ2-7; D is unclear. Trimming left V 1 base short and J 2 bases short, with 9 bases between. The CDR3 sequence is 14 residues long. Germline V gives CDR1 LGHNA, CDR2 YSLEER. The CDR3 reads CASSQGSSTYEQYF. The CDR3 DNA reads TGCGCCAGCAGCCAAGGATCATCCACCTACGAGCAGTACTTC.

This sequence joins TRBV6-5 and TRBJ1-2; no clear D gene. CDR3 length: 15 residues. Trimming stripped 0 bases from V and 0 bases from J, with 8 bases between. Germline V gene lookup returns CDR1 MNHEY and CDR2 SVGAGI. CDR3 bases: TGTGCCAGCAGTTACTCGACGGGAGCTAACTATGGCTACACCTTC. Amino acid sequence: CASSYSTGANYGYTF.

Only a few counts were recorded for this clonotype. V is TRBV7-2 and J is TRBJ1-5; D may be TRBD1 (5 bases). The CDR3 is made up of 15 amino acids. Germline V lookup: CDR1 SGHTA, CDR2 FQGNSA. The V and J ends lost 3 bases and 0 bases respectively, with 9 bases between them. The CDR3 coding sequence is TGTGCCAGCAGCTTCATGGGGCTTAGCAATCAGCCCCAGCATTTT. The encoded protein is CASSFMGLSNQPQHF.

The chain joins TRBV15 to TRBJ2-1; TRBD2 matches 8 bases. This CDR3 spans 15 amino acids. J lost 6 bases, V lost 1 base, and 5 bases had no gene match. Germline loops: CDR1 LNHNV, CDR2 YYDKDF (reference sequence). DNA of the CDR3: TGTGCCACCAGCAGAGCGGCGGGGGGCCTCAATGAGCAGTTCTTC. As protein: CATSRAAGGLNEQFF.

This clonotype has only a few counts. The V gene is TRBV25-1, the J gene TRBJ2-2, with unresolved D. Trimming took off 3 bases at V and 1 base at J, with 12 bases between the two ends. Germline assignment: CDR1 MGHDK and CDR2 SYGVNS. This CDR3 is 16 amino acids long. CDR3 nucleotides: TGTGCCAGCAGTGAGCCCATGGCAGGGAACACCGGGGAGCTGTTTTTT. Its protein product is CASSEPMAGNTGELFF. Drawing the rest from reference TRBV25-1 and TRBJ2-2, the complete variable domain is EADIYQTPRYLVIGTGKKITLECSQTMGHDKMYWYQQDPGMELHLIHYSYGVNSTEKGDLSSESTVSRIRTEHFPLTLESARPSHTSQYLCASSEPMAGNTGELFFGEGSRLTVL.

V and J are TRBV13 and TRBJ1-2, with 10 bases identical to TRBD1. CDR3 length: 16 residues. Germline values: CDR1 PRHDT, CDR2 FYEKMQ (reference sequence). Germline trimming cut 4 bases from V and 4 bases from J; bases unmatched to any gene: 9. CDR3: CASSSDRGLSTYGYTF. CDR3 coding DNA: TGTGCCAGCAGCTCAGACAGGGGGCTCTCAACCTATGGCTACACCTTC.

This clonotype was seen more than once but under ten times. The chain employs TRBV6-1 and TRBJ1-1, with 7 nucleotides matching TRBD1. Germline trimming cut 6 bases from V and 1 base from J; bases unmatched to any gene: 8. The CDR3 is 15 residues long. Germline V CDR1 and CDR2: MNHNS, SASEGT. The CDR3, as DNA: TGTGCCAGCAGGCAGACAGGGTCTACGAACACTGAAGCTTTCTTT. It yields the protein CASRQTGSTNTEAFF.

This clonotype has a handful of counts. This chain joins TRBV7-2 and TRBJ2-2; 11 nucleotides line up with TRBD2. The CDR3 runs to 17 residues. Germline values: CDR1 SGHTA, CDR2 FQGNSA. The V gene end was trimmed by 3 bases and the J gene end by 6 bases; junction bases not matched to a gene: 9. Here the CDR3 reads CASSFSGTSGFPGELFF. The CDR3 DNA sequence: TGTGCCAGCAGCTTCTCCGGGACTAGCGGTTTTCCCGGGGAGCTGTTTTTT.

The chain has TRBV20-1 and TRBJ2-5; 9 bases are a match to TRBD1. Germline values: CDR1 DFQATT, CDR2 SNEGSKA (reference sequence). The CDR3 covers 12 residues. The CDR3 here is CATPGQGETQYF. For the CDR3, the DNA is TGCGCCACCCCGGGACAGGGAGAGACCCAGTACTTC.

This chain joins TRBV18 and TRBJ2-1; 8 nucleotides match TRBD2. Germline CDR1 KGHSH, CDR2 LQKENI. The V and J ends lost 3 bases and 9 bases, in that order; junction bases with no gene match: 13. This CDR3 is built from 16 residues. The CDR3 loop is CASSPLAVPGLGEQFF. The CDR3 DNA sequence: TGTGCCAGCTCACCGCTCGCAGTCCCGGGACTAGGTGAGCAGTTCTTC.